The next 14 T cell receptor beta chains were all read from a single sample in a study of human thymus T cells. The method was immunoSEQ multiplex PCR; TCRdb's version includes in-frame clones alone and lacks a portion of them. The sample carries around 130,000 clones, around 95% recorded once. The study used thymus tissue resected during corrective heart surgery. Input material: thymus tissue. The receptors come from a boy in the first two years of life with a congenital heart defect but otherwise immunologically healthy.

The chain is built from TRBV6-4 and TRBJ1-2, with TRBD1 identical over 12 bases. The germline V gene encodes CDR1 MRHNA and CDR2 SNTAGT. The CDR3 consists of 17 residues. The junction had 7 bases not matched to a gene; V was cut back by 0 bases and J by 5 bases. The CDR3 sequence is CASSDSSGTGGGYGYTF. CDR3 DNA: TGTGCCAGCAGTGACTCGTCCGGGACAGGGGGCGGATATGGCTACACCTTC.

This clone was seen once. This sequence joins TRBV11-2 and TRBJ1-1; D possibly corresponds to TRBD1 (5 bases). This CDR3 is 14 amino acids long. The germline gives CDR1 SGHAT, CDR2 FQNNGV. The V and J ends lost 5 bases and 3 bases respectively, with 13 bases between them. CDR3 coding DNA: TGTGCCAGCAGCAACGGGGCGCAGGACACTGAAGCTTTCTTT. As protein: CASSNGAQDTEAFF.

The chain employs TRBV7-2 and TRBJ1-4; perhaps TRBD1 as D (6 bases). Trimming removed 2 bases at V and 6 bases at J, with 19 bases between. Germline V gene sequence: CDR1 SGHTA, CDR2 FQGNSA. The CDR3 extends over 17 amino acids. CDR3 bases: TGTGCCAGCAGCTTATGGTGGTCGGGGGGGCCGGATGAAAAACTGTTTTTT. As protein: CASSLWWSGGPDEKLFF.

The rearrangement joins TRBV6-5 to TRBJ1-2; tentative D call: TRBD1 (6 bases). The CDR3 sequence is 15 residues long. Germline CDR1 and CDR2: MNHEY and SVGAGI. Trimming pared 7 bases from V and 8 bases from J, leaving 23 bases between. CDR3 sequence reads: CASTNRAPPPGGYTF. The CDR3 coding sequence is TGTGCCAGCACGAACAGGGCTCCCCCACCTGGAGGCTACACCTTC.

The rearrangement joins TRBV1 to TRBJ2-7; the D call of TRBD2 is as the table states it, not checked on the DNA. TRBV1 is given as a pseudogene. CDR3 length equals 14 residues. In DNA form, the CDR3 reads TGCACCAGCAGCCAAGCGGGTTTTACCTACGAGCAGTACTTC. It encodes CTSSQAGFTYEQYF.

This rearrangement joins TRBV30 to TRBJ2-3; the D call may be TRBD1 or TRBD2 (5 bases each). Germline V gene data show CDR1 as GTSNPN and CDR2 as SVGIG (reference sequence). V lost 6 bases and J lost 4, with 11 bases in between. The CDR3 spans 12 residues. This chain's CDR3 is CACGASPDTQYF. The CDR3 DNA sequence: TGTGCCTGCGGGGCCTCCCCAGATACGCAGTATTTT.

V gene TRBV6-5 combines with J gene TRBJ1-1, with D tentatively TRBD1 (6 bases). V lost 6 bases, J lost 0 bases, and 11 bases lay in between. The CDR3 spans 14 residues. Germline lookup yields CDR1 MNHEY and CDR2 SVGAGI. The DNA for the CDR3 is TGTGCCAGCAGGTGGGGGCCCATGAACACTGAAGCTTTCTTT. It specifies CASRWGPMNTEAFF.

J is TRBJ1-1 and V is TRBV19; no clear D. Per germline, CDR1 LNHDA and CDR2 SQIVND (reference sequence). V dropped 6 bases and J dropped 0 bases, with 14 bases sitting between them. The CDR3 loop spans 15 amino acids. In DNA form, the CDR3 reads TGTGCCAGTAGCCTCCCGCGCCACCTGAACACTGAAGCTTTCTTT. Translated, it gives CASSLPRHLNTEAFF. Drawing the rest from reference TRBV19 and TRBJ1-1, the complete variable domain is DGGITQSPKYLFRKEGQNVTLSCEQNLNHDAMYWYRQDPGQGLRLIYYSQIVNDFQKGDIAEGYSVSREKKESFPLTVTSAQKNPTAFYLCASSLPRHLNTEAFFGQGTRLTVV.

V gene TRBV5-4 combines with J gene TRBJ2-3; TRBD2 might be the D (6 bases). The V gene lost 4 bases and the J gene lost 2 bases, with 23 bases spanning the gap. Germline CDR1 reads SGHNT; CDR2 reads YYREEE (reference sequence). CDR3 size: 18 residues. DNA for the CDR3: TGTGCCAGCAGCCCGACTGAACCGGGACTCCTCTACACAGATACGCAGTATTTT. Amino acids: CASSPTEPGLLYTDTQYF.

This clone showed up just once. The chain uses TRBV5-1 and TRBJ1-2, with D possibly matching TRBD1 (6 bases). Germline values: CDR1 SGHRS, CDR2 YFSETQ. Trimming took 4 bases from V and 8 from J, leaving 12 bases between them. This CDR3 comprises 12 residues. The CDR3 loop is CASSPWGGGYTF. The CDR3 nucleotides are TGCGCCAGCAGCCCATGGGGGGGCGGCTACACCTTC.

This clone was observed a single time. The V call is TRBV15, the J call TRBJ2-5; 10 nucleotides agree with TRBD2. CDR3 size: 15 residues. The germline V gene encodes CDR1 LNHNV and CDR2 YYDKDF (reference sequence). V dropped 2 bases and J dropped 3; count of bases not matched to a gene: 3. CDR3 DNA: TGTGCCACCAGCAGAAGCGGACTAGCGGAAGAGACCCAGTACTTC. It specifies CATSRSGLAEETQYF. The whole variable domain, filled in from reference TRBV15 and TRBJ2-5, reads DAMVIQNPRYQVTQFGKPVTLSCSQTLNHNVMYWYQQKSSQAPKLLFHYYDKDFNNEADTPDNFQSRRPNTSFCFLDIRSPGLGDTAMYLCATSRSGLAEETQYFGPGTRLLVL.

This clone occurred once. This chain connects TRBV30 to TRBJ2-1, with 8 positions matching TRBD2. Germline V gives CDR1 GTSNPN, CDR2 SVGIG (reference sequence). The CDR3 contains 22 residues. V was clipped by 2 bases and J by 0 bases; unmatched bases: 24. The CDR3 DNA follows: TGTGCCTGGAGTTGTGTTGGTCGGGGGGGTTTTCCAAAACCCAGCTCCTACAATGAGCAGTTCTTC. Translated, it gives CAWSCVGRGGFPKPSSYNEQFF.

The rearrangement links TRBV6-5 to TRBJ1-2; D ambiguous. The CDR3 has 14 residues. Trimming shortened V by 8 bases and J by 2 bases, and 15 bases separated the two germline ends. Germline CDR1 reads MNHEY; CDR2 reads SVGAGI. The CDR3 DNA follows: TGTGCCAGCGGTATCCTTCCGGGGAACTATGGCTACACCTTC. Translating gives CASGILPGNYGYTF.

The chain is built from TRBV12-5 and TRBJ2-5; 12 bases align to TRBD2. The CDR3 has 17 residues. Germline assignment: CDR1 LGHNT and CDR2 FRNRAP. V lost 3 bases and J lost 5; bases outside the gene matches: 10. CDR3 sequence (DNA): TGTGCTAGTGGTTTTTGTACTAGCGGGGGGACAGAGGAGACCCAGTACTTC. This gives the protein CASGFCTSGGTEETQYF.